These T cell receptor beta chains were read from a single sample in a study of T-cell memory formation after mild COVID-19. TCRdb ran MiXCR on the 5' RACE reads and lists one entry per CDR3 protein. The sample carries 35,000 to 45,000 distinct CDR3 sequences, about 6.3% recorded once. The sequenced material came from PBMCs or a T cell subset sorted from them (not recorded which). All receptors come from an adult who had mild COVID-19 (a few samples of this study predate the infection). Cell type and time point are not known. The CDR3 runs from the conserved cysteine through the conserved F or W. Each record gives: clone size, J gene, D gene, V gene, CDR3 protein, CDR3 DNA. D genes are given only for firm matches. Size is omitted from some rows. Given values are once, few, many or a class for expanded clones.

clone_size: many
j_call: TRBJ2-5
d_call: -
v_call: TRBV12-3/TRBV12-4
cdr3_aa: CASMGFGETQYF
cdr3_nt: TGTGCCAGCATGGGCTTCGGGGAGACCCAGTACTTC

clone_size: -
j_call: TRBJ2-5
d_call: -
v_call: TRBV3-1
cdr3_aa: CASSQNHQETQYF
cdr3_nt: TGTGCCAGCAGCCAAAACCACCAAGAGACCCAGTACTTC

clone_size: -
j_call: TRBJ1-5
d_call: -
v_call: TRBV3-1
cdr3_aa: CASSQGGGAGQPQHF
cdr3_nt: TGTGCCAGCAGCCAAGGAGGGGGGGCTGGCCAGCCCCAGCATTTT

clone_size: few
j_call: TRBJ2-2
d_call: -
v_call: TRBV6-4
cdr3_aa: CASTPLGGASNTGELFF
cdr3_nt: TGTGCCAGCACCCCCCTAGGGGGAGCATCGAACACCGGGGAGCTGTTTTTT

clone_size: -
j_call: TRBJ1-2
d_call: TRBD1
v_call: TRBV19
cdr3_aa: CASSPKGGQNYGYTF
cdr3_nt: TGTGCCAGTAGCCCGAAGGGGGGACAGAACTATGGCTACACCTTC

clone_size: many
j_call: TRBJ1-2
d_call: -
v_call: TRBV5-1
cdr3_aa: CASSSWDTYYGYTF
cdr3_nt: TGCGCCAGCAGCTCATGGGACACATACTATGGCTACACCTTC

clone_size: medium-sized
j_call: TRBJ2-7
d_call: TRBD1
v_call: TRBV5-1
cdr3_aa: CASSQAPGGSYEQYF
cdr3_nt: TGCGCCAGCAGCCAAGCCCCAGGGGGATCCTACGAGCAGTACTTC

clone_size: many
j_call: TRBJ1-5
d_call: -
v_call: TRBV7-2
cdr3_aa: CASRIKGGSNQPQHF
cdr3_nt: TGTGCCAGCAGGATAAAGGGCGGAAGCAATCAGCCCCAGCATTTT

clone_size: many
j_call: TRBJ2-4
d_call: TRBD2
v_call: TRBV20-1
cdr3_aa: CSARDRTSVGIQYF
cdr3_nt: TGCAGTGCTAGAGACCGGACTAGTGTAGGAATTCAGTACTTC

clone_size: -
j_call: TRBJ2-3
d_call: -
v_call: TRBV19
cdr3_aa: CASSIEGRTQTSTDTQYF
cdr3_nt: TGTGCCAGTAGTATAGAAGGCAGGACACAGACAAGCACAGATACGCAGTATTTT

clone_size: medium-sized
j_call: TRBJ2-3
d_call: -
v_call: TRBV20-1
cdr3_aa: CSASRNTQYF
cdr3_nt: TGCAGTGCCTCAAGAAATACGCAGTATTTT

clone_size: many
j_call: TRBJ1-6
d_call: TRBD1
v_call: TRBV2
cdr3_aa: CASSATGGRSSSPLHF
cdr3_nt: TGTGCCAGCAGTGCAACAGGGGGCCGTTCCAGCTCACCCCTCCACTTT

clone_size: -
j_call: TRBJ2-5
d_call: -
v_call: TRBV12-3/TRBV12-4
cdr3_aa: CASSFGGALETQYF
cdr3_nt: TGTGCCAGCAGTTTTGGGGGGGCCCTGGAGACCCAGTACTTC

clone_size: once
j_call: TRBJ2-3
d_call: -
v_call: TRBV7-9
cdr3_aa: CASSMSGRSTDTQYF
cdr3_nt: TGTGCCAGCAGCATGAGCGGGCGTAGCACAGATACGCAGTATTTT

clone_size: few
j_call: TRBJ2-2
d_call: -
v_call: TRBV11-2
cdr3_aa: CASSLESGPAGELFF
cdr3_nt: TGTGCCAGCAGCTTAGAGTCGGGACCCGCCGGGGAGCTGTTTTTT

clone_size: few
j_call: TRBJ1-5
d_call: -
v_call: TRBV30
cdr3_aa: CAWRPGGRSGPQHF
cdr3_nt: TGTGCCTGGAGGCCGGGAGGTCGTTCGGGACCCCAGCATTTT

clone_size: -
j_call: TRBJ2-1
d_call: -
v_call: TRBV12-3/TRBV12-4
cdr3_aa: CASSSGLPNEQFF
cdr3_nt: TGTGCCAGCAGTTCCGGCCTTCCGAATGAGCAGTTCTTC

clone_size: many
j_call: TRBJ2-2
d_call: -
v_call: TRBV9
cdr3_aa: CASSVVMVSGELFF
cdr3_nt: TGTGCCAGCAGCGTAGTCATGGTATCCGGGGAGCTGTTTTTT

clone_size: many
j_call: TRBJ1-1
d_call: -
v_call: TRBV10-3
cdr3_aa: CAISEGGIEAFF
cdr3_nt: TGTGCCATCAGTGAGGGAGGGATTGAAGCTTTCTTT

clone_size: -
j_call: TRBJ2-2
d_call: -
v_call: TRBV7-8
cdr3_aa: CASSSGLPNTGELFF
cdr3_nt: TGTGCCAGCAGCTCAGGACTCCCGAACACCGGGGAGCTGTTTTTT

clone_size: many
j_call: TRBJ2-7
d_call: TRBD2
v_call: TRBV29-1
cdr3_aa: CSVGSGGASYEQYF
cdr3_nt: TGCAGCGTTGGAAGCGGGGGTGCCTCCTACGAGCAGTACTTC

clone_size: many
j_call: TRBJ1-1
d_call: -
v_call: TRBV6-5
cdr3_aa: CASSPTARGTEAFF
cdr3_nt: TGTGCCAGCAGTCCTACAGCGAGAGGGACTGAAGCTTTCTTT

clone_size: -
j_call: TRBJ2-7
d_call: -
v_call: TRBV19
cdr3_aa: CASSIGQKQYF
cdr3_nt: TGTGCCAGTAGTATTGGACAGAAGCAGTACTTC

clone_size: few
j_call: TRBJ1-6
d_call: TRBD1
v_call: TRBV29-1
cdr3_aa: CSARTGLNSPLHF
cdr3_nt: TGCAGCGCCAGGACAGGGCTTAATTCACCCCTCCACTTT

clone_size: many
j_call: TRBJ2-3
d_call: -
v_call: TRBV2
cdr3_aa: CASSEAARGGLSTDTQYF
cdr3_nt: TGTGCCAGCAGTGAAGCTGCCCGTGGGGGGCTCAGCACAGATACGCAGTATTTT

clone_size: many
j_call: TRBJ2-2
d_call: -
v_call: TRBV18
cdr3_aa: CASSLDSGELFF
cdr3_nt: TGTGCCAGCTCACTCGACTCCGGGGAGCTGTTTTTT

clone_size: many
j_call: TRBJ2-7
d_call: TRBD1
v_call: TRBV2
cdr3_aa: CASSDAQGARREQYF
cdr3_nt: TGTGCCAGCAGTGATGCCCAGGGGGCGCGTCGGGAGCAGTACTTC

clone_size: many
j_call: TRBJ2-1
d_call: TRBD2
v_call: TRBV20-1
cdr3_aa: CSASTPGLAGGSSYNEQFF
cdr3_nt: TGCAGTGCTTCAACTCCGGGACTAGCGGGAGGGAGCTCCTACAATGAGCAGTTCTTC

clone_size: many
j_call: TRBJ1-2
d_call: -
v_call: TRBV5-1
cdr3_aa: CASSVTGTRGEGYTF
cdr3_nt: TGCGCCAGCAGCGTAACCGGGACCCGAGGAGAGGGCTACACCTTC

clone_size: many
j_call: TRBJ2-2
d_call: TRBD2
v_call: TRBV5-1
cdr3_aa: CASSLGSGLAVSGELFF
cdr3_nt: TGCGCCAGCAGCTTGGGGTCGGGACTAGCGGTCTCCGGGGAGCTGTTTTTT

clone_size: few
j_call: TRBJ2-4
d_call: -
v_call: TRBV4-1
cdr3_aa: CASSQLNTGAKNIQYF
cdr3_nt: TGCGCCAGCAGCCAGCTCAATACAGGAGCCAAAAACATTCAGTACTTC

clone_size: many
j_call: TRBJ2-3
d_call: -
v_call: TRBV5-1
cdr3_aa: CASSLAGPSTDTQYF
cdr3_nt: TGCGCCAGCAGCTTGGCGGGACCTAGCACAGATACGCAGTATTTT

clone_size: -
j_call: TRBJ2-2
d_call: -
v_call: TRBV3-1
cdr3_aa: CASSLPRGELFF
cdr3_nt: TGTGCCAGCAGCCTCCCCCGGGGGGAGCTGTTTTTT

clone_size: -
j_call: TRBJ1-5
d_call: TRBD1
v_call: TRBV7-2
cdr3_aa: CASSRDRNQPQHF
cdr3_nt: TGTGCCAGCAGCCGGGACAGAAATCAGCCCCAGCATTTT

clone_size: few
j_call: TRBJ2-7
d_call: -
v_call: TRBV6-2/TRBV6-3
cdr3_aa: CASSYRSLWRDDYEQYF
cdr3_nt: TGTGCCAGCAGTTACCGGTCTCTCTGGCGGGACGACTACGAGCAGTACTTC

clone_size: -
j_call: TRBJ1-1
d_call: TRBD1
v_call: TRBV29-1
cdr3_aa: CSVRGDRGTEAFF
cdr3_nt: TGCAGCGTTCGGGGAGACAGGGGCACTGAAGCTTTCTTT

clone_size: many
j_call: TRBJ2-1
d_call: -
v_call: TRBV29-1
cdr3_aa: CSVEEAAEQFF
cdr3_nt: TGCAGCGTTGAAGAAGCGGCAGAGCAGTTCTTC

clone_size: -
j_call: TRBJ2-3
d_call: -
v_call: TRBV4-1
cdr3_aa: CASSQGQAASSTDTQYF
cdr3_nt: TGCGCCAGCAGCCAGGGGCAGGCAGCCTCTAGCACAGATACGCAGTATTTT

clone_size: many
j_call: TRBJ2-2
d_call: TRBD2
v_call: TRBV7-8
cdr3_aa: CASSLAYQRGYTGELFF
cdr3_nt: TGTGCCAGCAGCTTAGCGTATCAGCGGGGATACACCGGGGAGCTGTTTTTT

clone_size: -
j_call: TRBJ2-4
d_call: TRBD1
v_call: TRBV6-2/TRBV6-3
cdr3_aa: CASSYGLQGVKNIQYF
cdr3_nt: TGTGCCAGCAGTTACGGTTTACAGGGGGTCAAAAACATTCAGTACTTC

clone_size: many
j_call: TRBJ2-3
d_call: -
v_call: TRBV9
cdr3_aa: CASSVDQLPIYTDTQYF
cdr3_nt: TGTGCCAGCAGCGTAGACCAGCTGCCCATCTACACAGATACGCAGTATTTT

clone_size: few
j_call: TRBJ1-2
d_call: -
v_call: TRBV24-1
cdr3_aa: CATSEGVEGYTF
cdr3_nt: TGTGCCACCAGTGAAGGGGTGGAGGGCTACACCTTC

clone_size: few
j_call: TRBJ2-1
d_call: TRBD2
v_call: TRBV11-1
cdr3_aa: CASSQTSDDEQFF
cdr3_nt: TGTGCCAGCAGTCAGACTAGCGATGATGAGCAGTTCTTC

clone_size: many
j_call: TRBJ1-6
d_call: -
v_call: TRBV12-3/TRBV12-4
cdr3_aa: CASSFGGSPLHF
cdr3_nt: TGTGCCAGCAGTTTTGGGGGGTCACCCCTCCACTTT

clone_size: many
j_call: TRBJ2-1
d_call: -
v_call: TRBV7-2
cdr3_aa: CASSPIRLSSYNEQFF
cdr3_nt: TGTGCCAGCAGCCCTATTAGGTTAAGCTCCTACAATGAGCAGTTCTTC

clone_size: many
j_call: TRBJ1-2
d_call: -
v_call: TRBV12-3/TRBV12-4
cdr3_aa: CASSFGGGNGGYTF
cdr3_nt: TGTGCCAGCAGTTTTGGGGGGGGTAACGGTGGCTACACCTTC

clone_size: many
j_call: TRBJ2-3
d_call: -
v_call: TRBV9
cdr3_aa: CASSVSPGGTDTQYF
cdr3_nt: TGTGCCAGCAGCGTATCCCCTGGAGGTACAGATACGCAGTATTTT

clone_size: many
j_call: TRBJ2-2
d_call: -
v_call: TRBV14
cdr3_aa: CASSQDWAGAGELFF
cdr3_nt: TGTGCCAGCAGCCAAGACTGGGCAGGGGCCGGGGAGCTGTTTTTT

clone_size: many
j_call: TRBJ1-2
d_call: -
v_call: TRBV19
cdr3_aa: CASSFRQTGYGYTF
cdr3_nt: TGTGCCAGTAGTTTCCGACAGACGGGATATGGCTACACCTTC

clone_size: few
j_call: TRBJ2-1
d_call: TRBD2
v_call: TRBV3-1
cdr3_aa: CASRRLASDEQFF
cdr3_nt: TGTGCCAGCAGGCGACTAGCTTCAGATGAGCAGTTCTTC

clone_size: -
j_call: TRBJ2-7
d_call: TRBD1
v_call: TRBV6-2/TRBV6-3
cdr3_aa: CASSFGQGPYEQYF
cdr3_nt: TGTGCCAGCAGTTTTGGACAGGGCCCCTACGAGCAGTACTTC